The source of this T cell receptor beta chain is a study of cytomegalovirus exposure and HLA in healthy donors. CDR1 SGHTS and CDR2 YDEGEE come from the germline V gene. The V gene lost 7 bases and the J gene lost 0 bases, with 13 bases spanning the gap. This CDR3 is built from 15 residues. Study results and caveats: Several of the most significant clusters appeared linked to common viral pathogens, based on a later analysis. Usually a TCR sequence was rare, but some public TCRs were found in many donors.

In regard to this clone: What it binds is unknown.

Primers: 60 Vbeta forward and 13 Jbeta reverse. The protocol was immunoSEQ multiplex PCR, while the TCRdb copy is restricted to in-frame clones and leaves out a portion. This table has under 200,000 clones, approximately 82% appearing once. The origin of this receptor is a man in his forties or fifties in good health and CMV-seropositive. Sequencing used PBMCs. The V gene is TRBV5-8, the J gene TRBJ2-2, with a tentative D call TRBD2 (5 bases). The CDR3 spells CASLRAEANTGELFF. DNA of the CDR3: TGTGCCAGCCTACGAGCGGAGGCGAACACCGGGGAGCTGTTTTTT.